This T cell receptor beta chain was captured by sequencing in a study of blood T cell repertoires in COVID-19. About the study: The United States, Italy and Spain provided the acute and convalescent COVID-19 samples. T cells, B-cell-depleted T cells, or PBMCs supplied cDNA or gDNA.

V gave up 0 bases and J gave up 4 bases; unmatched junction bases: 9. The length of the CDR3 is 15 residues. Germline-derived CDR1 and CDR2 are GTSNPN and SVGIG (reference sequence). Original processing notes: For nucleated cells, counts were estimated from reference gene primer amplification. The method was immunoSEQ multiplex PCR; TCRdb's version includes in-frame clones alone and lacks a portion of them. The D gene and trimming were derived from the DNA, and the V and J assignments and clone size from that table. The repertoire includes around 350,000 clones, more than 75% of them detected once, and around 3% sits in the top ten.

The sequence was obtained from a human donor in a cohort sampled during active COVID-19. The sample taken for sequencing was peripheral blood. The rearrangement joins TRBV30 to TRBJ2-7; 7 positions agree with TRBD2. CDR3 DNA: TGTGCCTGGAGTGTGGGCGCGGGAGAGGGTTACGAGCAGTACTTC. Translation: CAWSVGAGEGYEQYF.